The sequence of this T cell receptor beta chain was determined in a study of cytomegalovirus exposure and HLA in healthy donors. Broader study findings: The study flagged fewer than 200 TCR beta chains as cytomegalovirus-associated. Immune exposure information comprised only CMV serostatus. Compared with the roughly 670-donor mean, an Asian-associated ancestry cluster reportedly had fewer N-insertions, according to a later analysis.

In the PCR, 60 Vbeta and 13 Jbeta primers were used. Using immunoSEQ multiplex PCR, the repertoire was profiled, and TCRdb retains in-frame clones only, with some absent. Among some 81,000 clones listed, more than 65% were seen once. The V segment lost 4 bases and the J segment 10 bases; nucleotides outside the gene matches: 8. Germline V gives CDR1 SGHRS, CDR2 YFSETQ. The CDR3 is 15 residues long. This clone was counted a few times. Its antigen is not identified. V usage is TRBV5-1 and J usage is TRBJ2-1, with 13 bases fitting TRBD2. This clonotype was obtained from a woman between 40 and 55 years old in good health and CMV-seropositive. The source material was PBMCs. This CDR3 reads CASSDRLAGGSEQFF. CDR3 bases: TGCGCCAGCAGCGATCGACTAGCGGGGGGTTCCGAGCAGTTCTTC.